This T cell receptor beta chain was captured in a study of cytomegalovirus exposure and HLA in healthy donors. Overall study: The 100 to 150 validation repertoires and the approximately 640 first-cohort repertoires shared a platform, a later analysis reported.

The CDR3 has 13 amino acids. Germline-derived CDR1 and CDR2 are LNHDA and SQIVND (reference sequence). Unmatched junction bases numbered 6, after V lost 5 bases and J lost 8 bases. The approximately 120-subject validation cohort, separate from the approximately 670-subject first cohort, included the donors. Profiled with immunoSEQ multiplex PCR; TCRdb holds only in-frame clones, not every one. The data contain tens of thousands of clones, about 97% of them singletons. The source is a young woman in good health and CMV-seropositive. The chain links TRBV19 to TRBJ2-1, with 7 bases identical to TRBD2. Sequencing was performed on PBMCs. The CDR3 DNA reads TGTGCCAGTAGTCGACTAGCCGGGGATGAGCAGTTCTTC. Its translation: CASSRLAGDEQFF.